The T cell receptor beta chain under discussion was sequenced for a study of CD8 T cells in Susac syndrome. Study-level background: When blood was drawn, patients with Susac syndrome were on intravenous immunoglobulin alone, on corticosteroids, or therapy-naive. Findings of the study overall: Peak Susac CD8+ clonal expansion occurred in TEMRA cells and active patients. The study acknowledged a relatively small number of individuals in its TCR sequencing and HLA analysis.

Random-hexamer reverse transcription was applied to about 0.45 to 1 ug RNA. TCRdb re-called the immunoSEQ multiplex PCR reads with MiXCR, one entry per CDR3 protein. The sample records more than 65,000 distinct CDR3 sequences, 95% being singletons. The table lists this clonotype with a count of one. Its matching antigen is unknown. V shed 4 bases and J 3 bases; nucleotides not matched to a gene: 5. The CDR3 is 15 residues long. The rearrangement uses TRBV12-3 or TRBV12-4 and TRBJ2-2; 7 bases are a match to TRBD1. This TCR derives from a human donor with Susac syndrome. Sequenced input: CD8+ T cells from PBMCs. CDR3 nucleotide sequence: TGTGCCAGCAGTTCCCAGGGGGATTACACCGGGGAGCTGTTTTTT. Translated: CASSSQGDYTGELFF.